Below, one T cell receptor beta chain is given with its context. Measured with immunoSEQ multiplex PCR; TCRdb has only the in-frame clones, and not every one. The sample lists fewer than 65,000 clones, around 89% occurring once. The sample is drawn from a study of OX40 agonist ivuxolimab in advanced cancers. At the level of the study: Among those treated, three patients had partial responses, one with hepatocellular carcinoma and two with cutaneous melanoma.

This TCR was recovered from an adult with an advanced solid tumor such as melanoma, head and neck, liver or kidney cancer. Sequencing was performed on CD4+ or CD8+ T cells sorted from blood, taken in a trial of the OX40 agonist ivuxolimab.

This chain's CDR3 is CASSLTTGGTGETQYF. The CDR3 DNA reads TGTGCCAGCAGCTTGACAACAGGGGGCACTGGGGAGACCCAGTACTTC. The J gene is TRBJ2-5, the V gene TRBV5-5; TRBD1 matches 9 bases. CDR3 size: 16 residues. The germline V gene encodes CDR1 SGHKS and CDR2 YYEKEE (reference sequence). V dropped 1 base and J dropped 5; count of bases not matched to a gene: 9.